A single T cell receptor (beta chain) is shown here with its context. This receptor's antigen is unknown. Within one base of it there is no much larger clone, and no base qualities were kept. The data originate from a study of cytomegalovirus exposure and HLA in healthy donors (dated by TCRdb to 2016 to 2017). In the study overall: A later analysis indicated that the 95 to 150 validation repertoires were generated on the platform also employed for the 700 or so repertoires of the first cohort. High-throughput TCR immunosequencing, statistical association of individual TCRs with disease status, and machine learning were combined to predict cytomegalovirus infection status. Besides the first cohort of 666 subjects, a separate validation cohort made up of over 100 different subjects was used. The study aimed to test whether cataloging public T cell receptors could reveal signatures of past pathogen exposure. The investigation overall reported the following: In a later analysis, TCRs clustered in the first cohort were found to also tend to co-occur in the roughly 130 validation repertoires, with 94% of cluster scores above 0. It was suggested by the authors that the approach could potentially be generalized to other disease states and immunological phenotypes. All 110 or so repertoires were used to score co-occurrence in the validation cohort in a later analysis, because that analysis had no HLA typing for the cohort. Most TCR sequences were seen in very few donors, while some public TCRs were found in many individuals. In vitro tests confirmed that a few of the cytomegalovirus-associated TCR beta chains recognize cytomegalovirus antigens. The study listed 150 to 200 TCR beta chains as associated with cytomegalovirus. The classifier was reported to diagnose cytomegalovirus status with high specificity and sensitivity in both the original and validation cohorts.

The library was produced with the immunoSEQ multiplex PCR assay. The original pipeline was this. To diagnose cytomegalovirus status from the catalog of TCR beta chain sequences, a statistical classification framework was built. What TCRdb holds here is the immuneACCESS table cut down to in-frame rearrangements. Part of the clones is not present; checked against another copy, under half of the missing clones reflect an unresolved V gene, and the others are unexplained. The DNA was the basis for D and trimming; V, J and clone size are from that table. Present in this sample are about 200,000 clones, just over 85% of which were seen just once. Jointly, the top ten make up 2.9% of the sample. Separate from the approximately 690-subject first cohort, the validation cohort of 95 to 150 subjects was the group to which the donors belonged. CDR3 length: 16 amino acids, cysteine to phenylalanine. Only the CDR3 part of the read is kept: 48 bases, read in frame from the first base. The CDR1 and CDR2 encoded by the germline V gene are SGHVS and FNYEAQ. The V end loses 5 bases and the J end loses 0 bases, and a stretch of 15 bases separates them.

The specimen was PBMCs. The TCR sequence derives from a woman aged 18-29 years in good health and CMV-seronegative. This chain joins TRBV7-6 to TRBJ2-3; the D gene is perhaps TRBD2, from 6 matching bases. The base sequence is TGTGCCAGCAGCCCAACTAGCCTCACTAGCACAGATACGCAGTATTTT. Translated, it reads CASSPTSLTSTDTQYF. The entire variable domain, with the stretches around the CDR3 drawn from the reference TRBV7-6 and TRBJ2-3 proteins, is GAGVSQSPRYKVTKRGQDVALRCDPISGHVSLYWYRQALGQGPEFLTYFNYEAQQDKSGLPNDRFSAERPEGSISTLTIQRTEQRDSAMYRCASSPTSLTSTDTQYFGPGTRLTVL.